These 11 T cell receptor beta chains were all obtained from the same sample, sequenced in a study of T cells after yellow fever vaccination. A single record per CDR3 protein comes from TCRdb applying MiXCR to the 5' RACE reads. The table includes approximately 110,000 distinct CDR3 sequences, more than 7.5% detected once. Sequencing was performed on CD8+ T cells sorted from PBMCs, taken 45 days after the yellow fever booster vaccination. These receptors came from a man younger than 40 who received the YFV17D yellow fever vaccine.

This clonotype was counted at least ten times. The J gene is TRBJ2-3, the V gene TRBV12-3 or TRBV12-4; the D gene is possibly TRBD1 (5 bases). This CDR3 has 13 residues. V was clipped by 8 bases and J by 1 base, with 10 bases between them. CDR3 in amino acids: CASCGAGTDTQYF. The CDR3 DNA is TGTGCCAGCTGTGGGGCGGGCACAGATACGCAGTATTTT.

The genes are TRBV4-3 and TRBJ2-1; D not resolved. The CDR3 contains 14 residues. The germline V and J ends were trimmed by 2 bases and 5 bases, with 10 bases remaining between them. The germline CDR1 and CDR2 sequences are LGHNA and YSLEER. The CDR3 loop is CASSQTSGHNEQFF. In nucleotides, the CDR3 is TGCGCCAGCAGCCAAACGTCTGGGCACAATGAGCAGTTCTTC.

This clonotype was seen at least ten times. The V and J genes are TRBV7-9 and TRBJ2-3, with 9 bases matching TRBD1. Germline assignment: CDR1 SEHNR and CDR2 FQNEAQ (reference sequence). The CDR3 runs to 15 residues. V trimming: 5 bases; J trimming: 6 bases; junction bases outside the gene matches: 9. The CDR3 nucleotides are TGTGCCAGCAGCACGGGACAGGGACTATGGGATACGCAGTATTTT. Its protein product is CASSTGQGLWDTQYF.

On this clonotype itself: A much larger clone is a single base away; this may be a read error. This rearrangement joins TRBV10-1 to TRBJ2-3; 9 nucleotides agree with TRBD2. The CDR3 is 18 amino acids. Germline V gene sequence: CDR1 WNHNN, CDR2 SYGVQD (reference sequence). The CDR3 region is CASSESAGGTRDTDTRYF. Here the CDR3 DNA reads TGCGCCAGCAGTGAATCCGCGGGAGGGACCAGGGACACAGATACGCGGTATTTT.

J is TRBJ1-1 and V is TRBV27; 8 bases fit TRBD1. CDR3 size: 14 residues. V shed 3 bases, J shed 1 base, and the junction held 1 base outside the gene matches. The germline CDR1 and CDR2 sequences are MNHEY and SMNVEV (reference sequence). For the CDR3, the DNA is TGTGCCAGCAGTTTTGGGACAGGGAACACTGAAGCTTTCTTT. This sequence encodes CASSFGTGNTEAFF.

This clonotype showed up many times. The CDR3: CASSRGGQGLHEQYF. The CDR3 DNA follows: TGTGCCAGCAGCCGCGGAGGACAGGGGTTGCACGAGCAGTACTTC. This rearrangement joins TRBV7-6 to TRBJ2-7, with 9 bases lining up with TRBD1. The CDR3 consists of 15 residues. V shed 5 bases, J shed 5 bases, and the junction held 10 bases outside the gene matches. Germline CDR1 reads SGHVS; CDR2 reads FNYEAQ.

Many counts were recorded for this clonotype. This chain uses TRBV27 with TRBJ2-7, with D perhaps matching TRBD1 (5 bases). Germline loops: CDR1 MNHEY, CDR2 SMNVEV (reference sequence). The V and J ends lost 2 bases and 2 bases respectively, with 10 bases between them. The CDR3 loop spans 14 amino acids. The CDR3 nucleotides read TGTGCCAGCAGTTTAGTGGGGCAAGCCTACGAGCAGTACTTC. The encoded protein is CASSLVGQAYEQYF.

This clonotype was picked up many times. The chain uses TRBV6-2 or TRBV6-3 and TRBJ2-1; TRBD2 matches 10 bases. The CDR3 is 15 residues long. J gave up 8 bases and V 4 bases, and 8 bases lay outside the gene matches. Germline lookup yields CDR1 MNHEY and CDR2 SVGEGT. CDR3 residues: CASSSQAGGLDEQFF. CDR3 coding DNA: TGTGCCAGCAGTTCCCAAGCGGGAGGGTTGGATGAGCAGTTCTTC.

This clonotype has a handful of counts. V gene TRBV7-2 combines with J gene TRBJ2-7; D might be TRBD1 (5 bases). Between the trimmed V and J ends, which lost 5 bases and 3 bases, there was a span of 14 bases. This CDR3 has 14 amino acids. The germline V gene encodes CDR1 SGHTA and CDR2 FQGNSA. The DNA of the CDR3 is TGTGCCAGCAGCGTCGGCGACAGATACTACGAGCAGTACTTC. It translates to CASSVGDRYYEQYF.

For this clonotype: One end of the junction varies from germline; a read error may be responsible. This chain uses TRBV3-1 with TRBJ2-1; 10 positions agree with TRBD2. Germline lookup yields CDR1 LGHDT and CDR2 YNNKEL (reference sequence). The CDR3 has 15 amino acids. CDR3 region: CACSPGLAVLNEQFF. CDR3 bases: TGTGCCTGCAGCCCCGGACTAGCGGTTCTTAATGAGCAGTTCTTC.

This clonotype was seen repeatedly, ten times or more. V gene TRBV20-1 combines with J gene TRBJ2-5; D is possibly TRBD1 (6 bases). The CDR3 is made up of 12 amino acids. In germline, CDR1 is DFQATT, CDR2 SNEGSKA (reference sequence). Trimming took off 7 bases at V and 7 bases at J, with 16 bases between the two ends. CDR3 DNA: TGCAGTGAGGCAGGGGTGGAAGGGACCCAGTACTTC. Translation: CSEAGVEGTQYF.